What follows describes a single T cell receptor beta chain. As yet, its antigen is unknown. These data are taken from a study of early T cells in non-severe SARS-CoV-2 infection. Whole-study findings and limits: Matching with VDJdb favored anti-spike CD8 responses (missing private and CD4 specificities).

Individual cDNA molecules carried attached unique molecular identifiers. TCRdb re-called the 5' RACE reads through MiXCR, storing one row per CDR3 protein. The data contain some 45,000 distinct CDR3 sequences, around 10% of them singletons. CDR3 size: 13 residues. CDR1 and CDR2 (germline): SGHTA, FQGNSA. Losses at the gene ends were 5 bases for V and 2 bases for J; bases not matched to a gene: 3. Source: whole blood, taken at baseline. The sequence derives from an adult who was a healthcare worker with PCR-confirmed SARS-CoV-2 infection or an uninfected control (not recorded which). The chain combines TRBV7-2 with TRBJ2-7, with 7 nucleotides matching TRBD2. CDR3 DNA: TGTGCCAGCAGCATGGGACTAACCTACGAGCAGTACTTC. This sequence encodes CASSMGLTYEQYF.